The 25 T cell receptor beta chains below come from one sample, sequenced in a study of blood T cell repertoires in COVID-19. Some clones are missing from TCRdb's copy, which holds only in-frame ones; the method was immunoSEQ multiplex PCR. The data hold around 180,000 clones, with 88% observed a single time. Sequences were obtained from peripheral blood. The receptors derive from a man aged 55-75 years with acute or convalescent COVID-19.

This sequence joins TRBV12-5 and TRBJ1-5, with TRBD1 matching over 8 bases. CDR3 size: 18 residues. Trimming removed 5 bases from V and 0 bases from J; junction bases left unmatched: 12. In germline, CDR1 is LGHNT, CDR2 FRNRAP. The CDR3 loop reads CASGPGTGFPYSNQPQHF. The DNA for the CDR3 is TGTGCTAGTGGTCCCGGGACAGGCTTTCCTTATAGCAATCAGCCCCAGCATTTT.

The chain joins TRBV24-1 to TRBJ2-7; no reliable D call. Trimming cost V 1 base and J 3 bases, with 6 bases left between them. CDR1 is KGHDR, CDR2 SFDVKD, per germline. The CDR3 spans 13 residues. The CDR3 here is CATSDFPSYEQYF. The CDR3 coding sequence is TGTGCCACCAGTGATTTTCCCAGCTACGAGCAGTACTTC.

The chain joins TRBV7-2 to TRBJ1-6, with 7 bases fitting TRBD1. V lost 3 bases to trimming and J lost 9 bases; unmatched junction nucleotides: 11. The CDR3 contains 16 residues. Germline V CDR1 and CDR2: SGHTA, FQGNSA. CDR3 DNA sequence: TGTGCCAGCAGCTTTACTTTGGGACAGATGTTTTCACCCCTCCACTTT. Translation gives CASSFTLGQMFSPLHF.

The V and J genes are TRBV2 and TRBJ1-2; 7 bases align to TRBD1. After removal of 6 bases from V and 8 bases from J, the junction contained 6 bases not matched to a gene. This CDR3 spans 12 amino acids. Looked up from germline, CDR1 is SNHLY and CDR2 is FYNNEI. DNA for the CDR3: TGTGCCAGCAGCTGGGACAGTTGGGGCTACACCTTC. Amino acids: CASSWDSWGYTF.

The gene calls are TRBV24-1 and TRBJ1-3, with D possibly TRBD1 on 5 matching bases. The CDR3 is 15 residues long. The germline CDR1 and CDR2 sequences are KGHDR and SFDVKD. V dropped 2 bases and J dropped 0 bases, with 7 bases sitting between them. This CDR3 is CATSDSGYSGNTIYF. CDR3 bases: TGTGCCACCAGTGATTCAGGGTACTCTGGAAACACCATATATTTT.

The rearrangement links TRBV7-2 to TRBJ1-5; D is unclear. Trimming took off 1 base at V and 4 bases at J, with 11 bases between the two ends. The CDR3 totals 15 residues. Germline CDR1 is SGHTA and CDR2 is FQGNSA. The CDR3 loop reads CASSLDRRVNQPQHF. CDR3 nucleotides: TGTGCCAGCAGCTTAGACCGTCGGGTGAATCAGCCCCAGCATTTT.

J is TRBJ1-1 and V is TRBV18, with TRBD1 identical over 10 bases. Germline V gene sequence: CDR1 KGHSH, CDR2 LQKENI. The V gene end was trimmed by 5 bases and the J gene end by 1 base; junction bases not matched to a gene: 4. This CDR3 contains 15 residues. The CDR3 DNA reads as TGTGCCAGCTCATACGACAGGGGGCAGAACACTGAAGCTTTCTTT. Its translation: CASSYDRGQNTEAFF.

The chain uses TRBV7-8 and TRBJ2-7; possible D gene TRBD2, 5 bases. The CDR3 covers 15 residues. CDR1 and CDR2 (germline): SGHVS, FQNEAQ. Between the trimmed V and J ends, which lost 7 bases and 0 bases, there was a span of 16 bases. Here the CDR3 reads CASTEMGGRSYEQYV. DNA for the CDR3: TGTGCCAGCACCGAAATGGGCGGGCGCTCCTACGAGCAGTACGTC.

As for this clone: Within the sample, other DNA sequences also encode this same CDR3. The V gene is TRBV10-3, the J gene TRBJ1-5, with TRBD1 as a possible D gene (5 bases). Trimming cost V 0 bases and J 2 bases, with 5 bases left between them. Germline V CDR1 and CDR2: ENHRY, SYGVKD. The CDR3 spans 14 residues. As DNA, the CDR3 is TGTGCCATCAGTGAGTCAGGGGGCAATCAGCCCCAGCATTTT. It translates to CAISESGGNQPQHF.

The genes are TRBV12-3 or TRBV12-4 and TRBJ1-1; the match to TRBD1 covers 8 bases. This CDR3 spans 11 amino acids. J lost 11 bases, V lost 6 bases, and 5 bases had no gene match. CDR3 protein: CASRPGGRAFF. CDR3 nucleotide sequence: TGTGCCAGCAGACCAGGGGGCCGGGCTTTCTTT.

This chain links TRBV10-3 with TRBJ1-2; 7 nucleotides line up with TRBD1. Germline trimming cut 6 bases from V and 2 bases from J; bases unmatched to any gene: 6. Germline CDR1 and CDR2: ENHRY and SYGVKD. This CDR3 contains 14 residues. In DNA form, the CDR3 reads TGTGCCATCAGCTCGGGACAGCTGAACTATGGCTACACCTTC. It yields the protein CAISSGQLNYGYTF.

CDR3: CASSFQQGTYYEQYF. CDR3 DNA: TGTGCCAGCAGCTTTCAACAGGGGACCTACTACGAGCAGTACTTC. The V gene is TRBV5-4, the J gene TRBJ2-7; TRBD1 agrees at 7 bases. Germline V gene lookup returns CDR1 SGHNT and CDR2 YYREEE (reference sequence). Germline trimming cut 2 bases from V and 3 bases from J; bases unmatched to any gene: 8. This CDR3 is built from 15 residues.

This chain links TRBV11-3 with TRBJ1-6, with 8 bases matching TRBD1. The CDR3 is 20 residues long. Germline lookup yields CDR1 SGHNT and CDR2 YENEEA. Trimming removed 1 base from V and 0 bases from J; junction bases left unmatched: 11. The CDR3 sequence is CASSLGGFNRGYSYNSPLHF. The DNA for the CDR3 is TGTGCCAGCAGCTTAGGGGGGTTTAACAGGGGGTACTCCTATAATTCACCCCTCCACTTT.

The chain carries TRBV4-1 and TRBJ2-3, with 7 positions matching TRBD1. The CDR3 consists of 15 residues. The V and J ends lost 4 bases and 2 bases, in that order; junction bases with no gene match: 6. Germline CDR1 reads MGHRA; CDR2 reads YSYEKL. The DNA of the CDR3 is TGCGCCAGCAGCCCCCAGGACAGGTTCACAGATACGCAGTATTTT. Its protein is CASSPQDRFTDTQYF.

V usage is TRBV19 and J usage is TRBJ1-5; 8 bases match TRBD1. CDR1 is LNHDA and CDR2 is SQIVND in the germline V gene (reference sequence). Trimming at V came to 9 bases and at J to 0 bases, leaving 7 bases not matched to a gene. The length of the CDR3 is 15 residues. CDR3 amino acids: CASQDRAYSNQPQHF. CDR3 bases: TGTGCCAGCCAGGACAGGGCATATAGCAATCAGCCCCAGCATTTT.

The chain uses TRBV6-5 and TRBJ1-4; 7 bases are a match to TRBD1. V lost 3 bases, J lost 3 bases, and 7 bases stayed unmatched. The CDR3 has 16 residues. CDR1 is MNHEY, CDR2 SVGAGI, per germline. The CDR3 coding sequence is TGTGCCAGCAGTTATGAGGGGGCGATGGCTAATGAAAAACTGTTTTTT. Translation: CASSYEGAMANEKLFF.

The rearrangement joins TRBV5-1 to TRBJ1-6; tentative D call: TRBD1 (6 bases). Germline CDR1 and CDR2: SGHRS and YFSETQ. The germline V and J ends were trimmed by 4 bases and 8 bases, with 10 bases remaining between them. The CDR3 is made up of 13 amino acids. DNA of the CDR3: TGCGCCAGCAGCCCAGGGGATGATTCACCCCTCCACTTT. It yields the protein CASSPGDDSPLHF.

V and J are TRBV5-1 and TRBJ1-2; TRBD1 is a possible D gene (6 bases). The germline V gene encodes CDR1 SGHRS and CDR2 YFSETQ. This CDR3 is built from 13 residues. V dropped 4 bases and J dropped 8 bases, with 15 bases sitting between them. The CDR3 DNA reads as TGCGCCAGCAGCCGCACCCCAGGGGACGGCTACACCTTC. Its protein is CASSRTPGDGYTF.

Here the CDR3 DNA reads TGTGCCAGCAGCTTGGGACAGTATGGTGCCAACGTCCTGACTTTC. Residues: CASSLGQYGANVLTF. This sequence joins TRBV5-4 and TRBJ2-6; a possible D gene is TRBD1 (5 bases). The CDR3 length is 15 residues. Germline-derived CDR1 and CDR2 are SGHNT and YYREEE (reference sequence). The ends were cut back, 0 bases at V and 7 bases at J, with 11 bases in the middle.

The rearrangement uses TRBV7-2 and TRBJ1-5; no reliable D call. Germline V gene data show CDR1 as SGHTA and CDR2 as FQGNSA. Trimming stripped 1 base from V and 8 bases from J, with 15 bases between. The length of the CDR3 is 15 residues. The CDR3 region is CASSLVGRDTEPQHF. The DNA for the CDR3 is TGTGCCAGCAGCTTAGTAGGCCGCGACACCGAGCCCCAGCATTTT.

The chain joins TRBV5-1 to TRBJ1-1; tentative D call: TRBD1 (6 bases). From germline, CDR1 is SGHRS and CDR2 YFSETQ. CDR3 length: 14 amino acids. Trimming took off 3 bases at V and 4 bases at J, with 13 bases between the two ends. CDR3 protein: CASSSTQGGTEAFF. The CDR3 DNA follows: TGCGCCAGCAGCTCTACTCAAGGGGGCACTGAAGCTTTCTTT.

The chain links TRBV10-3 to TRBJ2-2; the match to TRBD2 covers 9 bases. This CDR3 is built from 14 residues. Looked up from germline, CDR1 is ENHRY and CDR2 is SYGVKD. The V gene end was trimmed by 6 bases and the J gene end by 8 bases; junction bases not matched to a gene: 7. Here the CDR3 DNA reads TGTGCCATCAGGGAGACTAGCGGAGGGGGGGAGCTGTTTTTT. Amino acids: CAIRETSGGGELFF.

The chain uses TRBV9 and TRBJ1-1; D gene uncertain. The CDR3 has 14 amino acids. V lost 0 bases to trimming and J lost 5 bases, with 11 bases between them. Germline V lookup: CDR1 SGDLS, CDR2 YYNGEE. The CDR3 DNA sequence: TGTGCCAGCAGCGTAGATTCCCTGAGGACTGAAGCTTTCTTT. Translated: CASSVDSLRTEAFF.

The V gene is TRBV24-1, the J gene TRBJ1-1, with D hard to call. Germline V gene lookup returns CDR1 KGHDR and CDR2 SFDVKD. Trimming took off 10 bases at V and 0 bases at J, with 14 bases between the two ends. There are 14 residues in the CDR3. The CDR3 region is CATSGRGMNTEAFF. The DNA for the CDR3 is TGTGCCACGTCCGGGCGCGGGATGAACACTGAAGCTTTCTTT.

This clone was seen only a few times. This rearrangement joins TRBV7-9 to TRBJ1-3, with 8 bases matching TRBD1. The CDR3 consists of 16 residues. Germline lookup yields CDR1 SEHNR and CDR2 FQNEAQ (reference sequence). The J segment lost 3 bases and the V segment lost 5 bases, leaving 9 bases of the junction unmatched. The CDR3 DNA reads TGTGCCAGCAGCCGAGTCCCGGACAGGGTTGGAAACACCATATATTTT. Residues: CASSRVPDRVGNTIYF. Full variable domain (outside the CDR3, taken from reference TRBV7-9 and TRBJ1-3): DTGVSQNPRHKITKRGQNVTFRCDPISEHNRLYWYRQTLGQGPEFLTYFQNEAQLEKSRLLSDRFSAERPKGSFSTLEIQRTEQGDSAMYLCASSRVPDRVGNTIYFGEGSWLTVV.